This T cell receptor beta chain was found in a study of blood T cell repertoires in COVID-19. Across the whole study: Sites in the United States, Italy and Spain provided acute and convalescent COVID-19 samples. Sources were T cells, B-cell-depleted T cells, or PBMCs; the material itself was cDNA or gDNA.

A Seattle source enrolled patients during active infection and followed them longitudinally. This clone appeared a single time. The CDR3 consists of 15 residues. V was pared by 4 bases and J by 0 bases, with 10 bases between. Per the germline V gene, CDR1 is SGHDN and CDR2 is FVKESK. As handled by the study authors: Reference gene primer amplification gave nucleated cell count estimates. Sequencing was performed with immunoSEQ multiplex PCR; in TCRdb, only in-frame clones are kept and a portion is missing. V, J and clone size are those of that table, while D and trimming were read from the DNA. Counted here are 100,000 to 120,000 clones, roughly 85% occurring once; the ten biggest clones make up approximately 5%.

The sample was peripheral blood. The chain is built from TRBV14 and TRBJ2-1; no reliable D call. The receptor comes from a woman aged 60-75 years with COVID-19, enrolled during active disease. The CDR3 region has the DNA TGTGCCAGCAGCCCCGGTATAAACTCCTACAATGAGCAGTTCTTC. As protein: CASSPGINSYNEQFF. Combining the CDR3 with reference TRBV14 and TRBJ2-1 gives the whole variable domain EAGVTQFPSHSVIEKGQTVTLRCDPISGHDNLYWYRRVMGKEIKFLLHFVKESKQDESGMPNNRFLAERTGGTYSTLKVQPAELEDSGVYFCASSPGINSYNEQFFGPGTRLTVL.